One and the same sample provided the 12 T cell receptor beta chains below, sequenced in a study of control samples from healthy donors and cancer patients. Profiled with immunoSEQ multiplex PCR; TCRdb holds only in-frame clones, not every one. The repertoire shows about 210,000 clones; the top ten hold roughly 2%. The sample comprised blood. The receptor source for this set is a woman in her thirties in good health.

The V and J genes are TRBV5-1 and TRBJ1-6; unclear D gene. CDR1 is SGHRS, CDR2 YFSETQ, per germline. The CDR3 covers 15 residues. V lost 0 bases and J lost 7, with 11 bases in between. In DNA, the CDR3 is TGCGCCAGCAGCTTGGGCGGACGGTCCAATTCACCCCTCCACTTT. Protein: CASSLGGRSNSPLHF.

The CDR3 loop reads CASNGRQGNTEAFF. In nucleotides, the CDR3 is TGTGCCAGCAATGGGCGACAGGGGAACACTGAAGCTTTCTTT. The V gene is TRBV6-4, the J gene TRBJ1-1; TRBD1 matches at 7 bases. Unmatched junction bases numbered 6, after V lost 7 bases and J lost 1 base. The germline CDR1 and CDR2 sequences are MRHNA and SNTAGT. CDR3 length: 14 residues.

This chain links TRBV6-1 with TRBJ1-2; D is unresolved. Trimming shortened V by 2 bases and J by 3 bases, and 7 bases separated the two germline ends. The CDR3 has 13 amino acids. The germline V gene has CDR1 MNHNS and CDR2 SASEGT. The CDR3 reads CASSEQPDYGYTF. DNA for the CDR3: TGTGCCAGCAGTGAACAGCCCGACTATGGCTACACCTTC.

About this clone itself: A read error may account for a junction end that differs from germline. The rearrangement uses TRBV5-1 and TRBJ2-7, with D perhaps given as TRBD1 or TRBD2 (5 bases each). The CDR3 runs 16 residues. Germline V CDR1 and CDR2: SGHRS, YFSETQ. For the CDR3, the DNA is TGCACCAGCAGCTACCTATTGGGTGGGGGCTCCTACGAGCAGTACTTC. It codes for CTSSYLLGGGSYEQYF. The full variable domain, in which reference TRBV5-1 and TRBJ2-7 provide the parts outside the CDR3, is KAGVTQTPRYLIKTRGQQVTLSCSPISGHRSVSWYQQTPGQGLQFLFEYFSETQRNKGNFPGRFSGRQFSNSRSEMNVSTLELGDSALYLCTSSYLLGGGSYEQYFGPGTRLTVT.

The chain joins TRBV29-1 to TRBJ1-1; D ambiguous. This CDR3 contains 11 residues. Germline-derived CDR1 and CDR2 are SQVTM and ANQGSEA. V was shortened by 2 bases and J by 2 bases, with 3 bases between the two germline ends. The CDR3 region is CSVEHNTEAFF. The CDR3 DNA reads as TGCAGCGTTGAACATAACACTGAAGCTTTCTTT. The full variable domain, rest sourced from reference TRBV29-1 and TRBJ1-1, is SAVISQKPSRDICQRGTSLTIQCQVDSQVTMMFWYRQQPGQSLTLIATANQGSEATYESGFVIDKFPISRPNLTFSTLTVSNMSPEDSSIYLCSVEHNTEAFFGQGTRLTVV.

V is TRBV29-1 and J is TRBJ2-7, with D unclear. The CDR3 has 10 amino acids. CDR1 is SQVTM and CDR2 is ANQGSEA in the germline V gene. V shed 4 bases and J shed 5 bases, with 6 bases lying between them. The CDR3 loop reads CSVGVNEQYF. CDR3 nucleotide sequence: TGCAGCGTTGGGGTTAACGAGCAGTACTTC.

V usage is TRBV4-1 and J usage is TRBJ2-5, with 14 bases identical to TRBD2. Per the germline V gene, CDR1 is MGHRA and CDR2 is YSYEKL. J was trimmed by 5 bases and V by 0 bases; bases with no gene match: 5. This CDR3 has 17 amino acids. The CDR3 nucleotides read TGCGCCAGCAGCCAAGATATGACTAGCGGGGGGGCGGAGACCCAGTACTTC. The encoded protein is CASSQDMTSGGAETQYF.

The chain couples TRBV4-1 to TRBJ2-3; D possibly corresponds to TRBD1 (5 bases). Germline CDR1 and CDR2: MGHRA and YSYEKL. The CDR3 contains 18 residues. Trimming cost V 4 bases and J 0 bases, with 20 bases left between them. As DNA, the CDR3 is TGCGCCAGCAGCCGAGGACAAGCACTCTTTCCTAGCACAGATACGCAGTATTTT. This translates into CASSRGQALFPSTDTQYF.

The chain joins TRBV5-1 to TRBJ2-5; 9 positions match TRBD1. The J segment lost 4 bases and the V segment lost 4 bases, leaving 14 bases of the junction unmatched. The germline V gene has CDR1 SGHRS and CDR2 YFSETQ. The CDR3 spans 17 residues. DNA of the CDR3: TGCGCCAGCAGCGCAATCCGGGACAGGGCTCGAAGAGAGACCCAGTACTTC. It specifies CASSAIRDRARRETQYF.

The rearrangement uses TRBV27 and TRBJ2-7; a possible D gene is TRBD1 (6 bases). Germline loops: CDR1 MNHEY, CDR2 SMNVEV (reference sequence). V was clipped by 6 bases and J by 2 bases, with 11 bases between them. CDR3 size: 13 residues. Here the CDR3 reads CASRPQGTYEQYF. DNA of the CDR3: TGTGCCAGCAGGCCTCAGGGGACCTACGAGCAGTACTTC.

The rearrangement joins TRBV4-1 to TRBJ1-5; D gene unclear. The CDR3 runs 15 residues. V was clipped by 0 bases and J by 3 bases, with 9 bases between them. Germline loops: CDR1 MGHRA, CDR2 YSYEKL. The CDR3 nucleotides read TGCGCCAGCAGCCAAGAGAGGTCTACCAATCAGCCCCAGCATTTT. It translates to CASSQERSTNQPQHF.

The chain is built from TRBV5-1 and TRBJ1-2; 7 bases match TRBD1. From germline, CDR1 is SGHRS and CDR2 YFSETQ. The CDR3 sequence is 15 residues long. V was pared by 3 bases and J by 4 bases, with 9 bases of the junction left unmatched. The CDR3 protein is CASSYEGGALYGYTF. DNA for the CDR3: TGCGCCAGCAGCTACGAAGGGGGCGCGCTCTATGGCTACACCTTC.